The sequence of this T cell receptor (beta chain) was determined in a study of tissue T cells after allogeneic stem cell transplantation (dated by TCRdb to 2021 to 2024). Concerning the study at large: When multiple samples of a tissue existed, pathologist review of H&E sections prioritized samples with histologically apparent lymphocytes for sequencing. The human part of the study was a prospective observational study with no blinding and no randomization. TCR beta repertoires were profiled across many tissues obtained from research autopsies of patients with and without GVHD, as well as in mouse models of GVHD.

Sample time point, as interpreted from the label and publication: human tissue collected at research (rapid) autopsy. Three non-HCT comparator patients with other cancers, having at least five GI tract samples and no known GI disease at death, were selected retrospectively. After a median post-mortem interval of approximately 9.7 hours, autopsy tissues were collected, including GI sites from esophagus to rectum, liver, skin, and lymphoid organs such as spleen. Each autopsy specimen was bisected, with one portion flash-frozen in liquid nitrogen and the remainder formalin-fixed, and the outer muscle layers of GI specimens were removed. To extract genomic DNA from frozen tissues, either the Mag-Bind Blood & Tissue DNA HDQ 96 Kit on a Chemagic 360 or the DNeasy Blood & Tissue Kit was used. Because of concern about red blood cell contamination, the extracted DNA went through further purification with the Genomic DNA Clean & Concentrator-25 kit.

Broader findings and caveats from the paper: Blood samples were not available from the non-GVHD comparator patients. In both patients and mice, only a limited portion of the TCR repertoire detected in tissues was captured by blood and spleen T cells. The study did not establish which tissue TCRs were alloreactive or antigen-specific, and some clones may have been host cells that persisted. Within patients, how anatomically similar the tissues were was a key factor in shaping TCR repertoire composition, regardless of disease or transplant status. Sampling depth was acknowledged as a limitation, and the patient cohort was both small and clinically heterogeneous. Only a few T cell clones appeared in more than one patient, yet motif-based clustering showed tissue-specific repertoire signatures that were shared between patients.

Counted from cysteine to phenylalanine, this CDR3 has 15 amino acids. Only the CDR3 DNA stays, 45 bases, in frame from base 1. Trimmed from V: 2 bases; trimmed from J: 0 bases; junction bases lacking a gene match: 1. CDR1 and CDR2, looked up from the germline V gene, are SGDLS and YYNGEE. Concerning this clone: The specificity of this receptor is unknown. Base qualities are not recorded, but no much larger clone differs from it by a single base. The same CDR3 arises from other DNA sequences in this sample as well.

The library relied on the immunoSEQ multiplex PCR assay. Adaptive Biotechnologies performed the TCRbeta CDR3 sequencing at survey depth and reported CDR3 sequences, V/J genes, productive frequency and template counts. TCR beta CDR3 regions were amplified from genomic DNA instead of RNA. Under the source paper's analysis protocol: Jensen-Shannon divergence was used to quantify pairwise repertoire overlap between tissues, with a value of 1 meaning complete divergence and a value of 0 meaning identical repertoires. Tissues were grouped by single-linkage agglomerative hierarchical clustering of pairwise JSD values, and the clustering results were shown as dendrograms. GLIPH2 was run on all patient samples with simulation_depth 1000, kmer_min_depth 3, cdr3_length_cutoff 8, keeping groups with more than two unique CDR3s. A standardized tissue-overlap score extrapolated Jaccard GLIPH-group overlap across patients to a standard repertoire size of 1000 clones. Linear mixed-effect models, with tissue included as a fixed effect and individual included as a random effect, were used to assess associations of diversity with clinical or experimental variables. TCRdb stores this immuneACCESS table with in-frame sequences only. Part of the clones is absent; in the studies checked, under half of the shortfall reflects unresolved V genes, and no reason is known for the rest. V and J calls and clone size are those listed in that table; D and trimming were worked out from the DNA. The sample table records about 4,000 clones; about 64% of these occur just once. The biggest ten clones account for roughly a sixth of the sample.

The sequence came from a female donor older than 55 with lung cancer. Sequenced here: tissue from the esophagus, sampled at autopsy. Recombination linked TRBV9 to TRBJ2-1, and TRBD2 aligns with 8 junction nucleotides. Here the CDR3 is given as CASSVGGASYNEQFF. The DNA sequence follows: TGTGCCAGCAGCGTCGGGGGGGCCTCCTACAATGAGCAGTTCTTC.